The 14 T cell receptor beta chains given below trace back to one sample, sequenced in a study of beta chain features in type 1 diabetes. Study results and limitations: Significant though moderate, a shortening of TCRB CDR3s appeared in all four CD4+ subsets of Type 1 diabetes patients.

These receptors have no identified antigens. Every bit of the isolated RNA underwent reverse transcription, so sequencing read expressed TCRB transcripts. Data came from immunoSEQ multiplex PCR; TCRdb stores just in-frame clones and leaves some out. Of a few hundred thousand clones in the sample, approximately 14% were seen once. Material: naive CD4+ T cells from blood. Source of these receptors: a man aged 30 to 39 with type 1 diabetes.

This chain links TRBV25-1 with TRBJ2-7, with 7 bases aligning to TRBD1. This CDR3 is built from 14 residues. Germline V gene data show CDR1 as MGHDK and CDR2 as SYGVNS. V lost 6 bases, J lost 6 bases, and 11 bases stayed unmatched. As DNA, the CDR3 is TGTGCCAGCAGGACCCAGGGGGAAGGGGCCGAGCAGTACTTC. Amino acid sequence: CASRTQGEGAEQYF.

This clone was seen more than once but under ten times. Different DNA sequences within this sample yield the same CDR3. This chain connects TRBV28 to TRBJ1-4; perhaps TRBD1 as D (5 bases). The germline gives CDR1 MDHEN, CDR2 SYDVKM. The V gene lost 3 bases and the J gene lost 5 bases, with 10 bases spanning the gap. This CDR3 is 14 amino acids long. In DNA form, the CDR3 reads TGTGCCAGCAGTTTGGGCCAGGGCAATGAAAAACTGTTTTTT. Translated, it gives CASSLGQGNEKLFF.

A few counts support this clone. The chain joins TRBV6-5 to TRBJ2-5; D is possibly TRBD1 (5 bases). Trimming removed 6 bases at V and 1 base at J, with 12 bases between. The CDR3 consists of 14 residues. Germline V gene data show CDR1 as MNHEY and CDR2 as SVGAGI. The CDR3 sequence: CASSRNRIQETQYF. CDR3 coding DNA: TGTGCCAGCAGCCGGAACAGGATCCAAGAGACCCAGTACTTC.

J is TRBJ2-7 and V is TRBV18; 7 bases map to TRBD2. Germline values: CDR1 KGHSH, CDR2 LQKENI. The CDR3 has 15 amino acids. Losses at the gene ends were 5 bases for V and 6 bases for J; bases not matched to a gene: 13. This CDR3 is CASSREGGSASEQYF. CDR3 DNA sequence: TGTGCCAGCTCAAGAGAGGGCGGGAGCGCTAGCGAGCAGTACTTC.

The chain recombines TRBV19 with TRBJ2-5; TRBD1 agrees at 9 bases. CDR3 length equals 13 residues. V was clipped by 6 bases and J by 2 bases; unmatched bases: 1. Germline V CDR1 and CDR2: LNHDA, SQIVND (reference sequence). The CDR3, as DNA: TGTGCCAGTAGCGGACAGGGGCAAGAGACCCAGTACTTC. Translated, it gives CASSGQGQETQYF.

This sequence joins TRBV7-9 and TRBJ1-1; D remains ambiguous. Germline V gene lookup returns CDR1 SEHNR and CDR2 FQNEAQ (reference sequence). The CDR3 totals 11 residues. V was pared by 5 bases and J by 10 bases, with 11 bases between. The CDR3 spells CASSLTGGAFF. The CDR3, as DNA: TGTGCCAGCAGCCTAACCGGCGGAGCTTTCTTT.

The chain recombines TRBV7-2 with TRBJ1-5; no clear D. The V gene lost 1 base and the J gene lost 1 base, with 5 bases spanning the gap. The CDR3 spans 14 residues. CDR1 SGHTA and CDR2 FQGNSA come from the germline V gene. This CDR3 is CASSLVTSNQPQHF. CDR3 bases: TGTGCCAGCAGCTTAGTAACAAGCAATCAGCCCCAGCATTTT.

Only a few counts were recorded for this clone. The chain joins TRBV7-9 to TRBJ2-7; D is perhaps TRBD1 (5 bases). Trimming stripped 1 base from V and 3 bases from J, with 7 bases between. The CDR3 is made up of 13 amino acids. Germline-derived CDR1 and CDR2 are SEHNR and FQNEAQ (reference sequence). CDR3 residues: CASSLGTNYEQYF. CDR3 nucleotides: TGTGCCAGCAGCTTAGGGACAAACTACGAGCAGTACTTC.

In its sample, this clone was seen a few times. Here the CDR3 DNA reads TGTGCCAGCAGCTTGGTACGGTATCCGGGCTATGGCTACACCTTC. This codes for CASSLVRYPGYGYTF. The V gene is TRBV5-4, the J gene TRBJ1-2; D not certain. V dropped 0 bases and J dropped 4 bases, with 13 bases sitting between them. Germline V lookup: CDR1 SGHNT, CDR2 YYREEE (reference sequence). The CDR3 runs to 15 residues.

The V and J genes are TRBV19 and TRBJ1-2, with unresolved D. The CDR3 covers 14 residues. The germline V gene has CDR1 LNHDA and CDR2 SQIVND (reference sequence). The V end lost 1 base, the J end lost 1 base, and 7 bases lay between the germline ends. CDR3 DNA: TGTGCCAGTAGTATAGGACACGATAACTATGGCTACACCTTC. This codes for CASSIGHDNYGYTF.

This clone appeared a few times. The chain combines TRBV28 with TRBJ2-1; 10 bases match TRBD2. The CDR3 has 16 residues. After removal of 6 bases from V and 0 bases from J, the junction contained 5 bases not matched to a gene. The germline V gene has CDR1 MDHEN and CDR2 SYDVKM. CDR3 loop: CASRPPSGSSYNEQFF. The CDR3 bases are TGTGCCAGCAGACCGCCTAGCGGGAGCTCCTACAATGAGCAGTTCTTC.

The V call is TRBV29-1, the J call TRBJ1-5; 11 nucleotides line up with TRBD1. The CDR3 totals 14 residues. Germline lookup yields CDR1 SQVTM and CDR2 ANQGSEA. Trimming removed 4 bases from V and 4 bases from J; junction bases left unmatched: 3. The CDR3 is CSVGGTGGNQPQHF. The CDR3 DNA is TGCAGCGTTGGGGGGACAGGGGGTAATCAGCCCCAGCATTTT.

This sequence joins TRBV2 and TRBJ2-4; D possibly corresponds to TRBD2 (6 bases). There are 11 residues in the CDR3. The germline CDR1 and CDR2 sequences are SNHLY and FYNNEI. Trimming removed 8 bases from V and 9 bases from J, with 11 bases in between. The CDR3, as DNA: TGTGCCAGCTCTACTAGCACCATTCAGTACTTC. This sequence encodes CASSTSTIQYF.

This clone was recorded a few times. This chain connects TRBV2 to TRBJ1-1, with 7 bases matching TRBD1. The germline gives CDR1 SNHLY, CDR2 FYNNEI. The CDR3 spans 15 residues. Germline trimming cut 8 bases from V and 9 bases from J; bases unmatched to any gene: 18. The CDR3 here is CASLYENHGTAKAFF. The CDR3, as DNA: TGTGCCAGCCTGTACGAAAACCACGGGACAGCTAAAGCTTTCTTT.